These 30 T cell receptor beta chains share one sample of origin, sequenced in a study of blood T cell repertoires in COVID-19. The table came from immunoSEQ multiplex PCR; TCRdb's copy has only in-frame clones and leaves some out. The top ten hold roughly 18% of the sample, which has some 38,000 clones, approximately 90% seen once. Sequencing was done on a sample of peripheral blood. Receptor source: a man between 65 and 85 years old with acute or convalescent COVID-19.

The chain links TRBV11-2 to TRBJ2-6; perhaps TRBD1 as D (6 bases). The CDR3 is made up of 17 amino acids. Germline CDR1 and CDR2: SGHAT and FQNNGV. V lost 3 bases and J 4 bases, leaving 16 bases between the germline ends. For the CDR3, the DNA is TGTGCCAGCAGCTTCCTACAGGGAAGAATCGGGGCCAACGTCCTGACTTTC. Translating gives CASSFLQGRIGANVLTF.

The chain links TRBV9 to TRBJ2-2; TRBD2 matches at 10 bases. The CDR3 has 15 amino acids. CDR1 is SGDLS and CDR2 is YYNGEE in the germline V gene. J gave up 4 bases and V 0 bases, and 0 bases lay outside the gene matches. CDR3 coding DNA: TGTGCCAGCAGCGTAGGGACTAGCGGCACCGGGGAGCTGTTTTTT. Translating it yields CASSVGTSGTGELFF.

The J gene is TRBJ1-5, the V gene TRBV28; TRBD1 matches 7 bases. CDR1 MDHEN and CDR2 SYDVKM come from the germline V gene. This CDR3 has 15 residues. V shed 6 bases and J 3 bases; nucleotides not matched to a gene: 8. The CDR3 DNA reads TGTGCCAGCAGATCGGGGGACAGAAACAATCAGCCCCAGCATTTT. Translating it yields CASRSGDRNNQPQHF.

The genes are TRBV19 and TRBJ1-5, with a tentative D call TRBD1 (6 bases). The CDR3 length is 14 residues. Trimming took 5 bases from V and 6 from J, leaving 14 bases between them. In germline, CDR1 is LNHDA, CDR2 SQIVND (reference sequence). This CDR3 reads CASSGWGRGQPQHF. CDR3 DNA: TGTGCCAGTAGTGGTTGGGGGCGAGGTCAGCCCCAGCATTTT.

This sequence joins TRBV7-8 and TRBJ1-5, with unresolved D. Germline loops: CDR1 SGHVS, CDR2 FQNEAQ. Trimming cost V 3 bases and J 4 bases, with 7 bases left between them. The CDR3 runs 13 residues. CDR3 sequence: CASSFSDNQPQHF. CDR3 DNA sequence: TGTGCCAGCAGCTTTTCAGATAATCAGCCCCAGCATTTT.

V usage is TRBV11-1 and J usage is TRBJ2-2, with a tentative D call TRBD2 (6 bases). Trimming pared 6 bases from V and 3 bases from J, leaving 8 bases between. This CDR3 has 13 amino acids. The germline CDR1 and CDR2 sequences are SGHAT and FQDESV (reference sequence). CDR3 in DNA: TGTGCCAGCAGAACGGGGGACACCGGGGAGCTGTTTTTT. Translation gives CASRTGDTGELFF.

Written as DNA, the CDR3 is TGTGCCAGCAGCCCTGGACAGGGGGCGGAGGATTCACCCCTCCACTTT. Its translation: CASSPGQGAEDSPLHF. The chain has TRBV5-4 and TRBJ1-6, with 11 positions matching TRBD1. This CDR3 region has 16 residues. V lost 4 bases and J lost 8; bases outside the gene matches: 8. Per the germline V gene, CDR1 is SGHNT and CDR2 is YYREEE (reference sequence).

The chain combines TRBV24-1 with TRBJ2-1; TRBD2 aligns across 11 bases. The CDR3 consists of 14 residues. V was clipped by 6 bases and J by 7 bases; unmatched bases: 4. Germline lookup yields CDR1 KGHDR and CDR2 SFDVKD. CDR3 sequence: CATSQTSGKNEQFF. The CDR3 nucleotides are TGTGCCACCAGTCAGACTAGCGGGAAGAATGAGCAGTTCTTC.

This chain joins TRBV7-9 and TRBJ1-6; the D is unclear. CDR3 length: 15 residues. The germline V gene encodes CDR1 SEHNR and CDR2 FQNEAQ (reference sequence). V lost 1 base to trimming and J lost 8 bases, with 12 bases between them. The DNA for the CDR3 is TGTGCCAGCAGCTTAGGGGCCCCGACGCATTCACCCCTCCACTTT. Its protein is CASSLGAPTHSPLHF.

The V gene is TRBV7-2, the J gene TRBJ2-7, with D maybe TRBD2 (6 bases). CDR1 and CDR2 from the germline V gene are SGHTA and FQGNSA. The V gene lost 5 bases and the J gene lost 0 bases, with 14 bases spanning the gap. The CDR3 has 15 amino acids. The CDR3 bases are TGTGCCAGCAGCCTGAGTAGCGGATACTCCTACGAGCAGTACTTC. Its translation: CASSLSSGYSYEQYF.

The rearrangement joins TRBV5-5 to TRBJ2-7, with TRBD1 matching 8 bases. CDR1 is SGHKS, CDR2 YYEKEE, per germline (reference sequence). This CDR3 is built from 16 residues. J lost 3 bases, V lost 2 bases, and 10 bases had no gene match. CDR3 nucleotide sequence: TGTGCCAGCAGCTTAGCGGAAGGACAGGGCAGCTACGAGCAGTACTTC. It yields the protein CASSLAEGQGSYEQYF.

The V gene is TRBV6-5, the J gene TRBJ1-5, with 8 bases lining up with TRBD1. After removal of 6 bases from V and 4 bases from J, the junction contained 5 bases not matched to a gene. This CDR3 has 14 residues. Germline CDR1 and CDR2: MNHEY and SVGAGI. CDR3 loop: CASRTGASNQPQHF. DNA of the CDR3: TGTGCCAGCAGGACAGGGGCGAGTAATCAGCCCCAGCATTTT.

The chain carries TRBV3-1 (or the pseudogene TRBV3-2) and TRBJ2-1, with 12 bases lining up with TRBD2. V gave up 5 bases and J gave up 10 bases; unmatched junction bases: 6. The germline V gene has CDR1 LGHDT and CDR2 YNNKEL (reference sequence). This CDR3 comprises 14 residues. CDR3 region: CASSRGLAGREQFF. CDR3 nucleotides: TGTGCCAGCAGCAGGGGACTAGCGGGTCGGGAGCAGTTCTTC.

The chain carries TRBV21-1 and TRBJ2-3; the D call TRBD1 from the table was never checked on the DNA. TRBV21-1 is tagged as a pseudogene. There are 16 residues in the CDR3. The CDR3 bases are TGTGCCAGCAGCAAAGTACAGGGGGCTTCCCCAGATACGCAGTATTTT. As protein: CASSKVQGASPDTQYF.

The CDR3 nucleotides read TGCAGTGCTAGTACCCAGAGCAATCAGCCCCAGCATTTT. It codes for CSASTQSNQPQHF. V and J are TRBV20-1 and TRBJ1-5; D ambiguous. The CDR3 is 13 residues long. CDR1 and CDR2 (germline): DFQATT, SNEGSKA (reference sequence). V gave up 3 bases and J gave up 1 base, with 7 bases separating them.

J is TRBJ1-1 and V is TRBV11-2, with 7 bases aligning to TRBD1. V lost 5 bases, J lost 1 base, and 1 base stayed unmatched. Germline values: CDR1 SGHAT, CDR2 FQNNGV. The CDR3 is 13 residues long. The CDR3 loop is CASSRDRNTEAFF. As DNA, the CDR3 is TGTGCCAGCAGCAGGGACAGGAACACTGAAGCTTTCTTT.

The chain recombines TRBV6-6 with TRBJ1-3; D remains ambiguous. V lost 4 bases, J lost 4 bases, and 5 bases lay in between. Looked up from germline, CDR1 is MNHNY and CDR2 is SVGAGI (reference sequence). The CDR3 runs 12 residues. The CDR3, as DNA: TGTGCCAGCAGTTTACAGGGAAACACCATATATTTT. Protein sequence: CASSLQGNTIYF.

The V and J genes are TRBV3-1 (or the pseudogene TRBV3-2) and TRBJ2-3; TRBD1 is a possible D gene (5 bases). Trimming left V 2 bases short and J 0 bases short, with 12 bases between. The germline gives CDR1 LGHDT, CDR2 YNNKEL (reference sequence). This CDR3 spans 16 amino acids. CDR3 region: CASSQRPQVSTDTQYF. In DNA form, the CDR3 reads TGTGCCAGCAGCCAACGGCCACAGGTCAGCACAGATACGCAGTATTTT.

J is TRBJ2-1 and V is TRBV7-3; 8 bases align to TRBD2. In germline, CDR1 is SGHTA, CDR2 FQGTGA. V lost 2 bases and J lost 6; bases outside the gene matches: 3. This CDR3 contains 14 residues. CDR3 sequence (DNA): TGTGCCAGCAGCTTATCAGCGGGAGTCAATGAGCAGTTCTTC. It is translated as CASSLSAGVNEQFF.

This rearrangement joins TRBV11-2 to TRBJ2-1; 7 bases are a match to TRBD1. From germline, CDR1 is SGHAT and CDR2 FQNNGV. The CDR3 sequence is 15 residues long. V gave up 1 base and J gave up 5 bases; unmatched junction bases: 5. The CDR3 DNA follows: TGTGCCAGCAGCTTAGGGGACAGCACCCACAATGAGCAGTTCTTC. It specifies CASSLGDSTHNEQFF.

CDR3 sequence: CASSLEGHVTEEQYF. The CDR3 DNA is TGTGCCAGCAGCTTAGAGGGACACGTCACGGAAGAGCAGTACTTC. The rearrangement uses TRBV7-2 and TRBJ2-7, with D tentatively TRBD1 (6 bases). The CDR3 totals 15 residues. Germline V gene lookup returns CDR1 SGHTA and CDR2 FQGNSA. V was shortened by 1 base and J by 7 bases, with 17 bases between the two germline ends.

With respect to this clone: Compared with germline, one end of the junction differs, possibly owing to a read error. In DNA form, the CDR3 reads TGTGCCAGCAGTACGAATGACAGGGTACGGATCTTC. Its protein product is CASSTNDRVRIF. The chain carries TRBV27 and TRBJ2-1; TRBD1 matches at 7 bases. Germline CDR1 is MNHEY and CDR2 is SMNVEV (reference sequence). CDR3 length: 12 amino acids.

This chain uses TRBV20-1 with TRBJ2-1; 8 bases align to TRBD2. Trimming removed 3 bases from V and 8 bases from J; junction bases left unmatched: 12. This CDR3 is 15 amino acids long. CDR1 is DFQATT and CDR2 is SNEGSKA in the germline V gene (reference sequence). DNA for the CDR3: TGCAGTGCTAGTCCCCGGGAGGGCCGAGGCGATGAGCAGTTCTTC. Amino acids: CSASPREGRGDEQFF.

CDR3 DNA: TGTGCCAGCAGCTCGACAGTGAACTATGGCTACACCTTC. Translation: CASSSTVNYGYTF. This chain connects TRBV11-2 to TRBJ1-2; TRBD1 is a possible D gene (5 bases). CDR1 SGHAT and CDR2 FQNNGV come from the germline V gene. The CDR3 loop spans 13 amino acids. The V and J ends lost 4 bases and 2 bases respectively, with 8 bases between them.

The chain carries TRBV6-5 and TRBJ1-2; D uncertain. V lost 0 bases and J lost 4, with 12 bases in between. Per germline, CDR1 MNHEY and CDR2 SVGAGI. The CDR3 runs to 15 residues. The CDR3, as DNA: TGTGCCAGCAGTTACTCTCCAGCGAATACCTATGGCTACACCTTC. It translates to CASSYSPANTYGYTF.

V usage is TRBV5-4 and J usage is TRBJ1-6, with TRBD1 matching 7 bases. The CDR3 runs 15 residues. V shed 0 bases, J shed 8 bases, and the junction held 5 bases outside the gene matches. Germline V gives CDR1 SGHNT, CDR2 YYREEE (reference sequence). CDR3 in DNA: TGTGCCAGCAGCTTGGCCCCCAGGGGGGATTCACCCCTCCACTTT. It codes for CASSLAPRGDSPLHF.

J is TRBJ2-1 and V is TRBV5-1; 7 bases align to TRBD1. The CDR3 spans 15 residues. From germline, CDR1 is SGHRS and CDR2 YFSETQ. Trimming cost V 4 bases and J 0 bases; bases outside gene matches: 4. The CDR3 loop is CASSVGGDSYNEQFF. The CDR3 DNA sequence: TGCGCCAGCAGCGTAGGGGGCGACTCCTACAATGAGCAGTTCTTC.

This rearrangement joins TRBV7-2 to TRBJ1-3; the match to TRBD1 covers 7 bases. This CDR3 contains 15 residues. Germline-derived CDR1 and CDR2 are SGHTA and FQGNSA. J gave up 4 bases and V 5 bases, and 8 bases lay outside the gene matches. CDR3 residues: CASSGETGWGNTIYF. CDR3 nucleotides: TGTGCCAGCAGCGGAGAGACAGGGTGGGGAAACACCATATATTTT.

The J gene is TRBJ2-7, the V gene TRBV14; the match to TRBD2 covers 7 bases. V was pared by 2 bases and J by 3 bases, with 10 bases of the junction left unmatched. CDR1 is SGHDN and CDR2 is FVKESK in the germline V gene. This CDR3 is 16 amino acids long. The CDR3 bases are TGTGCCAGCAGCCAAAGGGTCGGCGGGAGTGTCTACGAGCAGTACTTC. Translation gives CASSQRVGGSVYEQYF.

The CDR3 here is CSVLTGANYEQYF. CDR3 coding DNA: TGCAGCGTTTTAACAGGAGCCAACTACGAGCAGTACTTC. The chain couples TRBV29-1 to TRBJ2-7, with a tentative D call TRBD1 (5 bases). V lost 5 bases and J lost 3, with 14 bases in between. Germline-derived CDR1 and CDR2 are SQVTM and ANQGSEA. The CDR3 runs 13 residues.